The rows below give T cell receptor beta chains drawn from one sample of a study of cytomegalovirus exposure and HLA in healthy donors. Some clones are missing from TCRdb's copy, which holds only in-frame ones; the method was immunoSEQ multiplex PCR. There are about 110,000 clones in the sample; 65% to 90% occur only once, and 1.6% lies in the top ten. Sequencing was carried out using PBMCs. Every receptor here comes from a man between 45 and 60 years old in good health and CMV-seronegative. Both conserved end residues are part of each CDR3. D genes are given only for firm matches. Size is omitted from some rows. Given values are once, few, many or a class for expanded clones.

clone_size	d_call	v_call	j_call	cdr3_aa	cdr3_nt
few	-	TRBV4-1	TRBJ1-6	CASSQDGTPRDFLHF	TGCGCCAGCAGCCAAGATGGCACCCCGAGGGATTTCCTCCACTTT
-	TRBD1	TRBV5-1	TRBJ1-1	CASSSDRGHNTEAFF	TGCGCCAGCAGCTCTGACAGGGGGCATAACACTGAAGCTTTCTTT
-	TRBD2	TRBV4-3	TRBJ2-7	CASSQEWGLAGVAYEQYF	TGCGCCAGCAGCCAAGAGTGGGGACTAGCGGGGGTGGCCTACGAGCAGTACTTC
-	-	TRBV19	TRBJ1-1	CASSSRTVNTEAFF	TGTGCCAGTAGTTCCCGGACAGTAAACACTGAAGCTTTCTTT
-	-	TRBV6-6	TRBJ1-1	CASRPQGNTEAFF	TGTGCCAGCAGGCCGCAGGGGAACACTGAAGCTTTCTTT
-	-	TRBV7-9	TRBJ1-5	CASSFEDQPQHF	TGTGCCAGCAGCTTCGAGGATCAGCCCCAGCATTTT
-	-	TRBV6-4	TRBJ1-1	CASRITENTEAFF	TGTGCCAGCAGGATAACAGAGAACACTGAAGCTTTCTTT
few	TRBD1	TRBV18	TRBJ1-3	CASSPGGGFGNTIYF	TGTGCCAGCTCACCAGGAGGGGGCTTTGGAAACACCATATATTTT
-	TRBD1	TRBV29-1	TRBJ1-1	CSTGQMNTEAFF	TGCAGCACGGGACAGATGAACACTGAAGCTTTCTTT
-	TRBD2	TRBV7-6	TRBJ2-5	CASSPQAGGRQTQYF	TGTGCCAGCAGCCCCCAGGCGGGGGGGCGGCAGACCCAGTACTTC
few	-	TRBV6-5	TRBJ2-3	CASRSRGTDTQYF	TGTGCCAGCAGATCCCGAGGGACAGATACGCAGTATTTT
-	TRBD1	TRBV6-5	TRBJ1-6	CASSYSWTGGSPLHF	TGTGCCAGCAGTTACTCCTGGACAGGGGGTTCACCCCTCCACTTT
once	-	TRBV5-1	TRBJ1-1	CASSSQGNTEAFF	TGCGCCAGCAGCTCTCAGGGGAACACTGAAGCTTTCTTT
-	TRBD1	TRBV7-3	TRBJ2-7	CASSLTGTGQAYSYEQYF	TGTGCCAGCAGCTTAACAGGAACGGGACAGGCCTACTCCTACGAGCAGTACTTC
-	TRBD2	TRBV2	TRBJ2-1	CASKVDSGGAYNEQFF	TGTGCCAGCAAGGTAGATAGCGGGGGGGCGTACAATGAGCAGTTCTTC
-	TRBD1	TRBV29-1	TRBJ2-5	CSVRPGQGGETQYF	TGCAGCGTTAGGCCGGGACAGGGAGGAGAGACCCAGTACTTC
-	-	TRBV19	TRBJ1-1	CASREFGAPNTEAFF	TGTGCCAGTAGAGAGTTTGGGGCCCCGAACACTGAAGCTTTCTTT
-	TRBD1	TRBV7-9	TRBJ1-2	CASSQEGAIRYGYTF	TGTGCCAGCAGCCAGGAGGGGGCGATTCGATATGGCTACACCTTC
-	-	TRBV5-1	TRBJ1-6	CASSLAGSYNSPLHF	TGCGCCAGCAGCTTGGCCGGCTCCTATAATTCACCCCTCCACTTT
-	-	TRBV7-9	TRBJ2-5	CASSPRGFSRGQETQYF	TGTGCCAGCAGCCCAAGGGGCTTCTCGCGGGGCCAAGAGACCCAGTACTTC
-	TRBD2	TRBV5-8	TRBJ2-3	CASSLISGVGTDTQYF	TGTGCCAGCAGCCTTATTAGCGGGGTGGGCACAGATACGCAGTATTTT
-	-	TRBV2	TRBJ2-4	CASSLRDRGNIQYF	TGTGCCAGCAGTCTTCGCGACCGGGGAAACATTCAGTACTTC